These T cell receptor beta chains were read from a single sample in a study of identical twins. TCRdb re-derived calls from the 5' RACE reads in MiXCR, one entry per CDR3 protein. The table includes hundreds of thousands of distinct CDR3 sequences, 21% detected once. This sample was also put to use in a study of T cells expressing NK-cell markers.

What was sequenced was PBMCs. Receptors were obtained from a woman aged 18 to 35 in good health. The CDR3 runs from the conserved cysteine through the conserved F or W. The D gene is left open where the match is weak. Only some rows state a clone size, as once, few, many or a class for expanded clones.

clone size	J gene	D gene	V gene	CDR3 protein	CDR3 DNA
-	TRBJ2-7	TRBD1	TRBV6-2/TRBV6-3	CASSYRKGQGLRYEQYF	TGTGCCAGCAGTTACCGAAAAGGACAGGGGCTTAGATACGAGCAGTACTTC
few	TRBJ2-1	-	TRBV13	CASSSNRVGEQFF	TGTGCCAGCAGCTCGAACAGGGTCGGTGAGCAGTTCTTC
-	TRBJ2-7	-	TRBV24-1	CATSDPAASNEQYF	TGTGCCACCAGTGATCCCGCGGCCTCAAACGAGCAGTACTTC
many	TRBJ1-3	-	TRBV20-1	CSALSFQITSGNTIYF	TGCAGTGCTTTGTCGTTCCAAATAACCTCTGGAAACACCATATATTTT
-	TRBJ2-7	-	TRBV20-1	CSANNGANYEQYF	TGCAGTGCTAATAACGGGGCCAATTACGAGCAGTACTTC
few	TRBJ1-1	TRBD1	TRBV5-1	CASSSQGAQTEAFF	TGCGCCAGCAGCTCACAGGGGGCGCAAACTGAAGCTTTCTTT
few	TRBJ2-3	-	TRBV5-8	CASSFGLAPNF	TGTGCCAGCAGCTTTGGCCTAGCCCCGAATTTT
few	TRBJ2-1	-	TRBV27	CASSLIGLEQFF	TGTGCCAGCAGTTTAATAGGACTAGAGCAGTTCTTC
few	TRBJ2-7	TRBD2	TRBV27	CASSFSPGLDTVEQYF	TGTGCCAGCAGTTTTTCACCGGGACTAGATACCGTCGAGCAGTACTTC
-	TRBJ1-5	TRBD1	TRBV6-2/TRBV6-3	CASSLRGTGDQPQHF	TGTGCCAGCAGTTTGAGGGGGACAGGGGATCAGCCCCAGCATTTT
-	TRBJ1-1	-	TRBV10-3	CAISGRGREMNTEAFF	TGTGCCATCAGTGGCAGGGGCAGGGAGATGAACACTGAAGCTTTCTTT
few	TRBJ2-7	TRBD1	TRBV29-1	CSVSRDRAYEQYF	TGCAGCGTAAGCCGGGACAGGGCCTACGAGCAGTACTTC
-	TRBJ2-5	-	TRBV5-6	CASSLEGHRRETQYF	TGTGCCAGCAGCTTGGAGGGACACAGGAGAGAGACCCAGTACTTC
-	TRBJ2-7	-	TRBV5-1	CASAIRTAGDEQYF	TGCGCCAGCGCGATACGGACTGCCGGGGACGAGCAGTACTTC
-	TRBJ2-7	-	TRBV27	CASSFAGRPNEQYF	TGTGCCAGCAGTTTTGCAGGGAGACCCAACGAGCAGTACTTC
few	TRBJ1-1	-	TRBV7-9	CASSTNWGMNTEAFF	TGTGCCAGCAGTACCAATTGGGGGATGAACACTGAAGCTTTCTTT
few	TRBJ2-1	-	TRBV9	CASSPRILRDEQFF	TGTGCCAGCAGCCCCAGGATCCTGCGCGATGAGCAGTTCTTC
-	TRBJ2-7	-	TRBV11-3	CASSLNSREQYF	TGTGCCAGCAGCTTAAACTCCCGAGAGCAGTACTTC
few	TRBJ2-3	-	TRBV18	CASSSSRSDTQYF	TGTGCCAGCTCATCGAGTCGTTCGGATACGCAGTATTTT
-	TRBJ1-4	-	TRBV7-8	CASSPTGQFGEKLFF	TGTGCCAGCAGCCCTACCGGGCAGTTCGGTGAAAAACTGTTTTTT
few	TRBJ1-2	-	TRBV20-1	CSARGSNGYTF	TGCAGCGCCCGGGGTAGTAATGGCTACACCTTC
many	TRBJ2-5	-	TRBV5-1	CASSSHGEETQYF	TGCGCCAGCAGCTCCCACGGTGAAGAGACCCAGTACTTC
-	TRBJ2-5	-	TRBV20-1	CSARGQGIETQYF	TGCAGTGCTAGGGGGCAGGGAATAGAGACCCAGTACTTC
few	TRBJ2-1	-	TRBV6-5	CASSYHLLNEQFF	TGTGCCAGCAGCTACCACCTCTTGAATGAGCAGTTCTTC
few	TRBJ2-3	-	TRBV6-1	CASIGRLSTDTQYF	TGTGCCAGCATCGGGCGGCTAAGCACAGATACGCAGTATTTT
few	TRBJ1-1	TRBD1	TRBV12-3/TRBV12-4	CASSSNRGMNAFF	TGTGCCAGCAGTTCCAACAGGGGAATGAATGCTTTCTTT
few	TRBJ2-5	TRBD1	TRBV12-3/TRBV12-4	CASSLIEDRGLETQYF	TGTGCCAGCAGTTTGATTGAGGACAGGGGGCTAGAGACCCAGTACTTC
many	TRBJ1-2	-	TRBV5-5	CASSSLGLGGYTF	TGTGCCAGCAGCTCCTTGGGACTTGGGGGCTACACCTTC
few	TRBJ2-7	-	TRBV20-1	CSARRQVDEQYF	TGCAGTGCTAGAAGGCAGGTGGACGAGCAGTACTTC
few	TRBJ2-3	TRBD2	TRBV5-4	CASSARTSPSTDTQYF	TGTGCCAGCAGCGCGCGGACTAGTCCTAGCACAGATACGCAGTATTTT
few	TRBJ2-1	TRBD2	TRBV12-3/TRBV12-4	CASSLGLAGTLVEQFF	TGTGCCAGCAGTCTCGGACTAGCGGGAACCCTAGTTGAGCAGTTCTTC
many	TRBJ1-6	-	TRBV3-1	CASSQDWGISYNSPLHF	TGTGCCAGCAGCCAAGATTGGGGTATCTCCTATAATTCACCCCTCCACTTT
-	TRBJ2-3	-	TRBV15	CATSRGPLAADTQYF	TGTGCCACCAGCAGAGGTCCCCTAGCTGCAGATACGCAGTATTTT
few	TRBJ2-7	TRBD2	TRBV20-1	CSARTSGGSYEQYF	TGCAGTGCTCGGACTAGCGGGGGCTCCTACGAGCAGTACTTC
-	TRBJ1-5	-	TRBV9	CASSYGQANQPQHF	TGTGCCAGCAGCTATGGCCAGGCCAATCAGCCCCAGCATTTT
few	TRBJ2-4	-	TRBV7-2	CASSSDTQLAKNIQYF	TGTGCCAGCAGCTCCGACACCCAACTAGCCAAAAACATTCAGTACTTC
-	TRBJ1-2	-	TRBV20-1	CSARDRGRGYTF	TGCAGTGCTAGAGATCGAGGCCGTGGCTACACCTTC
-	TRBJ2-3	-	TRBV18	CASSPYGGPTDTQYF	TGTGCCAGCTCACCTTACGGGGGACCCACAGATACGCAGTATTTT
-	TRBJ1-2	-	TRBV7-2	CASSPGGASAVGYTF	TGTGCCAGCAGCCCCGGGGGTGCCTCTGCCGTTGGCTACACCTTC
-	TRBJ2-7	TRBD1	TRBV7-9	CASSPQGRPYEQYF	TGTGCCAGCAGTCCACAGGGGCGCCCCTACGAGCAGTACTTC
-	TRBJ2-1	-	TRBV5-6	CASSLPSSKTIGAHNEQFF	TGTGCCAGCAGTTTACCCTCCTCGAAGACTATTGGGGCCCATAATGAGCAGTTCTTC
-	TRBJ2-7	-	TRBV15	CATSRDGGLTSYEQYF	TGTGCCACCAGCAGAGATGGGGGACTGACCTCCTACGAGCAGTACTTC
-	TRBJ1-2	-	TRBV5-1	CASGESGDAGYTF	TGCGCCAGCGGCGAATCAGGGGATGCTGGCTACACCTTC
few	TRBJ2-1	TRBD2	TRBV7-9	CASSLTDSGTRYNEQFF	TGTGCCAGCAGCTTGACGGATAGCGGGACGCGTTACAATGAGCAGTTCTTC
many	TRBJ1-2	-	TRBV7-9	CASNPGGHSYGYTF	TGTGCCAGCAACCCTGGGGGGCACTCCTATGGCTACACCTTC
few	TRBJ2-3	TRBD2	TRBV9	CASSALAGTDTQYF	TGTGCCAGCAGCGCCCTAGCGGGTACAGATACGCAGTATTTT
few	TRBJ2-2	TRBD2	TRBV7-8	CASIGQKTSGRSGELFF	TGTGCCAGCATCGGACAGAAGACTAGCGGGAGGTCCGGGGAGCTGTTTTTT
-	TRBJ2-7	-	TRBV7-2	CASSFRTNYEQYF	TGTGCCAGCAGCTTCCGGACTAACTACGAGCAGTACTTC